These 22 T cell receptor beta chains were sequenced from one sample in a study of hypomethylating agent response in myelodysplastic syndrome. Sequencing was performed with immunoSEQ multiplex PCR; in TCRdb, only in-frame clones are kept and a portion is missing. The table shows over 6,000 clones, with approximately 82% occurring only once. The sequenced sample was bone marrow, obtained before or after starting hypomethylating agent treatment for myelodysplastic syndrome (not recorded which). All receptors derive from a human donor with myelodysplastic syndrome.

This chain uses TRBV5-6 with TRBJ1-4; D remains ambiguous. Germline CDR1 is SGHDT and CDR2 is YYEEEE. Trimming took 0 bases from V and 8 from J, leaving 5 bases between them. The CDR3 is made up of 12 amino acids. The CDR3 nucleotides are TGTGCCAGCAGCTTGGGTGGGGAAAAACTGTTTTTT. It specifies CASSLGGEKLFF.

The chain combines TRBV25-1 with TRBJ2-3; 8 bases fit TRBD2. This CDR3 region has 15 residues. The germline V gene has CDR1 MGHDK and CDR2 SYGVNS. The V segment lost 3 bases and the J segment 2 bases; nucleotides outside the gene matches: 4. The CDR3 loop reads CASSDPRGATDTQYF. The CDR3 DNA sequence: TGTGCCAGCAGTGACCCGCGGGGGGCCACAGATACGCAGTATTTT.

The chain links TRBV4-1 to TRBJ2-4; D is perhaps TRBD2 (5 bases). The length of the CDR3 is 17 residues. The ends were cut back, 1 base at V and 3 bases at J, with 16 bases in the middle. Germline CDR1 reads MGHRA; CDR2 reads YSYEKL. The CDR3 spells CASSQVFGVMVKNIQYF. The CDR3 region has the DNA TGCGCCAGCAGCCAAGTCTTCGGGGTGATGGTCAAAAACATTCAGTACTTC.

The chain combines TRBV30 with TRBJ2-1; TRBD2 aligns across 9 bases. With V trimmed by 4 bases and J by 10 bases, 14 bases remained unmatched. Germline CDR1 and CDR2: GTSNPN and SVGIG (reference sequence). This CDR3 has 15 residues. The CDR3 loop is CAWKIAGGGHGEQFF. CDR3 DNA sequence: TGTGCCTGGAAAATCGCGGGAGGGGGTCATGGGGAGCAGTTCTTC.

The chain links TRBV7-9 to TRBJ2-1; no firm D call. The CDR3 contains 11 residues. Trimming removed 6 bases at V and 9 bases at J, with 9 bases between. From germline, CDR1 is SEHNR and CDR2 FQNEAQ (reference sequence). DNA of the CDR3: TGTGCCAGCAGTCAGAGCCGTGAGCAGTTCTTC. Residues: CASSQSREQFF.

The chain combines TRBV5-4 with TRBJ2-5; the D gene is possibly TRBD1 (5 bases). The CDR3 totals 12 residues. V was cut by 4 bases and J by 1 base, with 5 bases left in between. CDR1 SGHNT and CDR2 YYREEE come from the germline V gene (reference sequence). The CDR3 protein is CASSGAQETQYF. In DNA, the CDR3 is TGTGCCAGCAGCGGGGCCCAAGAGACCCAGTACTTC.

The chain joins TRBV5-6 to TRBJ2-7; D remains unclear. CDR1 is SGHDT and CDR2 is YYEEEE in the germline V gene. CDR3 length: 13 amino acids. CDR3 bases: TGTGCCAGCAGTTTCAGAGTAAATACAAACCCCTCCGTC. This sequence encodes CASSFRVNTNPSV.

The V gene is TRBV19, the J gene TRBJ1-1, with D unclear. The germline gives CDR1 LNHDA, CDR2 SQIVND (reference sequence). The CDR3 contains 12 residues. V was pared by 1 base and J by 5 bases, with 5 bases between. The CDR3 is CASSIGYTEAFF. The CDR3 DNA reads TGTGCCAGTAGTATAGGTTATACTGAAGCTTTCTTT.

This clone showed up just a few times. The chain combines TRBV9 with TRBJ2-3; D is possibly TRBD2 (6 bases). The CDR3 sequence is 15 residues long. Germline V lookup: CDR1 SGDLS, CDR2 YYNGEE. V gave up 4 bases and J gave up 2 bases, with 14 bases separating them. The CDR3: CASSPRGLNTDTQYF. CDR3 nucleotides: TGTGCCAGCAGCCCCCGGGGACTTAACACAGATACGCAGTATTTT.

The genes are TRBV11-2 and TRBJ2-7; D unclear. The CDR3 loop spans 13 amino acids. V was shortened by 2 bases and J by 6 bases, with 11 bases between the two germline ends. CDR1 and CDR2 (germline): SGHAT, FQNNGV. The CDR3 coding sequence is TGTGCCAGCAGCTTATACCGAGACGGCGAGCAGTACTTC. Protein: CASSLYRDGEQYF.

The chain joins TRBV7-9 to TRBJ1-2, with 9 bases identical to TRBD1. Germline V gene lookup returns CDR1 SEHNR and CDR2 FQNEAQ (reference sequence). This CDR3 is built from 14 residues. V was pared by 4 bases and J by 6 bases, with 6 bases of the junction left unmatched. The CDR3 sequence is CASSYGTGNNGYTF. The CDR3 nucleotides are TGTGCCAGCAGCTACGGGACAGGGAATAATGGCTACACCTTC. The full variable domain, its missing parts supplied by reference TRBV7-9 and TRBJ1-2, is DTGVSQNPRHKITKRGQNVTFRCDPISEHNRLYWYRQTLGQGPEFLTYFQNEAQLEKSRLLSDRFSAERPKGSFSTLEIQRTEQGDSAMYLCASSYGTGNNGYTFGSGTRLTVV.

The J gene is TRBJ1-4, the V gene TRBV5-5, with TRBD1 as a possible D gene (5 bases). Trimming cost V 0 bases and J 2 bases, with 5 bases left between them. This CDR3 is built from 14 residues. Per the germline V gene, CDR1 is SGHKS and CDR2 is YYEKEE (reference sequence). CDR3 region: CASSLGQTNEKLFF. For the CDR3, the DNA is TGTGCCAGCAGCTTGGGACAGACTAATGAAAAACTGTTTTTT.

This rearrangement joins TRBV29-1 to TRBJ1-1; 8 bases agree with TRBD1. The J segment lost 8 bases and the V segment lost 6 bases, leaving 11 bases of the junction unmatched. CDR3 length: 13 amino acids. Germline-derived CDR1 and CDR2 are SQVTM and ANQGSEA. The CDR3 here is CSVGSYRDREAFF. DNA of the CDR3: TGCAGCGTAGGATCATACCGGGACAGGGAAGCTTTCTTT.

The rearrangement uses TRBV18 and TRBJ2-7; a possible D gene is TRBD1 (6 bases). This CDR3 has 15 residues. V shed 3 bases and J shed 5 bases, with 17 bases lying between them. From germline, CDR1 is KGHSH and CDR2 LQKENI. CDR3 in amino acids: CASSPSQAQGHEQYV. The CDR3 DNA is TGTGCCAGCTCACCCTCCCAGGCACAGGGCCACGAGCAGTACGTC.

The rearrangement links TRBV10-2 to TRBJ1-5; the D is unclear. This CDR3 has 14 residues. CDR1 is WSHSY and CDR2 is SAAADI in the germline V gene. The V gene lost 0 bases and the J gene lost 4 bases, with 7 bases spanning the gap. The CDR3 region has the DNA TGCGCCAGCAGTGAGTCGGCGAGAAATCAGCCCCAGCATTTT. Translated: CASSESARNQPQHF.

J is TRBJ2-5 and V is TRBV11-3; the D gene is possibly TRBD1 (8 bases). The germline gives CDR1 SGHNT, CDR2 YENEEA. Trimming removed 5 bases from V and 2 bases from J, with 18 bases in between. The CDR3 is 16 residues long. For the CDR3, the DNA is TGTGCCAGCAGCCAAAGGACAGGGAGGGAACAAGAGACCCAGTACTTC. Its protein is CASSQRTGREQETQYF. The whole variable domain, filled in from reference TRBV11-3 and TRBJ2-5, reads EAGVVQSPRYKIIEKKQPVAFWCNPISGHNTLYWYLQNLGQGPELLIRYENEEAVDDSQLPKDRFSAERLKGVDSTLKIQPAELGDSAVYLCASSQRTGREQETQYFGPGTRLLVL.

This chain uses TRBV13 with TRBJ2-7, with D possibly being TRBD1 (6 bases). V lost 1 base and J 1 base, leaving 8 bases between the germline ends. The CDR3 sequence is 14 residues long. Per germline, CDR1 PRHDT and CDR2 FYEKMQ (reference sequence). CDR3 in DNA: TGTGCCAGCAGCTTAGCAGGGGAGTCCTACGAGCAGTACTTC. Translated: CASSLAGESYEQYF.

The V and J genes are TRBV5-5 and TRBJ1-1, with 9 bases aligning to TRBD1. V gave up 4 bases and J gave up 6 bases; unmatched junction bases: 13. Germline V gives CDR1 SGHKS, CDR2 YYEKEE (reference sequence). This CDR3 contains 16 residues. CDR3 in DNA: TGTGCCAGCAGCAGGGGACAGGGAAGTGGGAAGGCTGAAGCTTTCTTT. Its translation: CASSRGQGSGKAEAFF.

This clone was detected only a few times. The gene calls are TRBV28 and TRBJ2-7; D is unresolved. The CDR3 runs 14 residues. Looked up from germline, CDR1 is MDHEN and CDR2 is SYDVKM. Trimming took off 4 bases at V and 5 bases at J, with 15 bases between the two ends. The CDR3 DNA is TGTGCCAGCAGTTCTAGGACCTTCTTGAACGAGCAGTACTTC. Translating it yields CASSSRTFLNEQYF.

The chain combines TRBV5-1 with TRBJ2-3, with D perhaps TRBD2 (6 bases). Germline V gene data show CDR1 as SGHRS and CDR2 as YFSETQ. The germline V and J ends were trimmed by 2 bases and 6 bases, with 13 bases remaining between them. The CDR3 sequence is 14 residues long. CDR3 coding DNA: TGCGCCAGCAGCTTTTTGAGAGGAGGGGATACGCAGTATTTT. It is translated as CASSFLRGGDTQYF.

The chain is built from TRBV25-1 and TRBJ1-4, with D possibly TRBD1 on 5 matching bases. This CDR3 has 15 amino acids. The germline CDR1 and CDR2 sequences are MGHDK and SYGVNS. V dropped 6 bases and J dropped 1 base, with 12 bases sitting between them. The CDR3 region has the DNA TGTGCCAGCAGAGGGACCGCCCGAACTAATGAAAAACTGTTTTTT. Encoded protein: CASRGTARTNEKLFF.

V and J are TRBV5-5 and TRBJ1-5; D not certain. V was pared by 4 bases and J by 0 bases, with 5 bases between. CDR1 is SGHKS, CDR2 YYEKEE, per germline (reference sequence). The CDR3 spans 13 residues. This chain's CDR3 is CASSVGSNQPQHF. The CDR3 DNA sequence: TGTGCCAGCAGCGTAGGTAGCAATCAGCCCCAGCATTTT.